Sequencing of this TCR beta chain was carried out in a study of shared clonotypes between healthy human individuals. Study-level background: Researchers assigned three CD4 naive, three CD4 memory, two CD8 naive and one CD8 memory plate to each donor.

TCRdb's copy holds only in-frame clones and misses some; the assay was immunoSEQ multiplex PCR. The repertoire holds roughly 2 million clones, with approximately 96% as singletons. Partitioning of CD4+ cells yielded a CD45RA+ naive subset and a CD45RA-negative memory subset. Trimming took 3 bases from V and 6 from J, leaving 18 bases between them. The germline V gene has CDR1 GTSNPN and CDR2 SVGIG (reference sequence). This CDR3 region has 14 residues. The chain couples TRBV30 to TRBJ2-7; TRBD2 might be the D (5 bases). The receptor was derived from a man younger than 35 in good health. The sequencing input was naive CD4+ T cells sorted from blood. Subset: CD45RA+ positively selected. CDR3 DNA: TGTGCCTGGAGCCCTGGACTTTCCTACCTCGAGCAGTACTTC. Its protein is CAWSPGLSYLEQYF.